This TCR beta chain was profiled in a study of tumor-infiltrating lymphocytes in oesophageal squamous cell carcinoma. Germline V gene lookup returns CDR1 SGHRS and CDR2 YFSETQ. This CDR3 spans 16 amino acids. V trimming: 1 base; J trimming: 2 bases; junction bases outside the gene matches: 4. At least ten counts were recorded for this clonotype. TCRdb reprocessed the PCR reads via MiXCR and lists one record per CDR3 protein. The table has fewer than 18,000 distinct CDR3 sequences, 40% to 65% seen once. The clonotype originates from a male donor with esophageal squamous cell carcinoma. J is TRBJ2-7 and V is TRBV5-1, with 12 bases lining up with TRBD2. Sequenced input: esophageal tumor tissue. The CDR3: CASSLRTSGTTYEQYF. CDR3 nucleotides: TGCGCCAGCAGCTTGAGGACTAGCGGGACCACCTACGAGCAGTACTTC.